The sequence of this TCR beta chain was determined in a study of patients and donors after allogeneic stem cell transplantation. TCRdb analysed the RT-PCR reads with MiXCR anew, one entry per CDR3 protein. The sample gives hundreds of thousands of distinct CDR3 sequences, about a sixth of which show up once; roughly 7.2% is in the top ten. CDR3 length: 15 residues. The J segment lost 2 bases and the V segment lost 6 bases, leaving 10 bases of the junction unmatched. Germline V gives CDR1 SGHAT, CDR2 FQDESV (reference sequence). Sequenced input: blood, either unsorted or a sorted T cell fraction (not recorded which). The V call is TRBV11-1, the J call TRBJ2-7, with TRBD1 matching over 7 bases. This receptor was identified in a human donor who was either an allogeneic HSCT recipient or a stem cell or donor lymphocyte infusion donor (not recorded which). It is not recorded whose cells these are; they may come from a transplant donor. The chain's CDR3 is CASRSTGTVTYEQYF. The CDR3 bases are TGTGCCAGCAGGTCGACCGGGACAGTAACCTACGAGCAGTACTTC.